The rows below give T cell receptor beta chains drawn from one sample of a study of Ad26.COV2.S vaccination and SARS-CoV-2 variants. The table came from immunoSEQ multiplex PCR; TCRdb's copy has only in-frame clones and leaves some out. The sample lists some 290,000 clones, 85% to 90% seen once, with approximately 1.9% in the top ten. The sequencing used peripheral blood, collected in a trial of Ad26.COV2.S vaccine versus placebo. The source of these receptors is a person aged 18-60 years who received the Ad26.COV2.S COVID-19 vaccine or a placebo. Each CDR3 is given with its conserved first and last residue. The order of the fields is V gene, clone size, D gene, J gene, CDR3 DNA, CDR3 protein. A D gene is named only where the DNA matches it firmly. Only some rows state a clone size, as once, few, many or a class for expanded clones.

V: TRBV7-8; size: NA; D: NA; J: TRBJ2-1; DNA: TGTGCCAGCAGCTTTGGGAACTCCTACAATGAGCAGTTCTTC; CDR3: CASSFGNSYNEQFF
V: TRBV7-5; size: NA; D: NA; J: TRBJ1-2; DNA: TGTGTCAGAAGCCCGGAAAGAGGCTACACCTTC; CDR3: CVRSPERGYTF
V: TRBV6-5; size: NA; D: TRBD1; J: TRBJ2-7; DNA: TGTGCCAGCACCCTAGGACAGGGGTCCTCCTACGAGCAGTACTTC; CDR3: CASTLGQGSSYEQYF
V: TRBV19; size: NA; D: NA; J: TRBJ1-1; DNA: TGTGCCAGTAGTATAATCAGCGGGGTTGAAGCTTTCTTT; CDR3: CASSIISGVEAFF
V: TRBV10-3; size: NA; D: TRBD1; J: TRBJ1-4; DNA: TGTGCCATCAGTGAACGACAGGGAGATGAAAAACTGTTTTTT; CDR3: CAISERQGDEKLFF
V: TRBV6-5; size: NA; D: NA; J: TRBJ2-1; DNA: TGTGCCAGCAGCCGACTGGTGAGCTCCTACAATGAGCAGTTCTTC; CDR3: CASSRLVSSYNEQFF
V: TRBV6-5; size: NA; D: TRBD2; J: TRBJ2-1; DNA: TGTGCCAGCAGTTACTCGGCGGGGGGCTCCTACAATGAGCAGTTCTTC; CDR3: CASSYSAGGSYNEQFF
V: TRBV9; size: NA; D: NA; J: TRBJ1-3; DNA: TGTGCCAGCAGCGTAGGTCCCCTAGGAAACACCATATATTTT; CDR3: CASSVGPLGNTIYF
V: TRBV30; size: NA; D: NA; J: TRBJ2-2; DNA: TGTGCCGCCCGCGGGAACACCGGGGAGCTGTTTTTT; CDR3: CAARGNTGELFF
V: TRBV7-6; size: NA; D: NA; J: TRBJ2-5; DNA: TGTGCCAGCAGCTTAGTCAGCCAGGGAAAAGAGACCCAGTACTTC; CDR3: CASSLVSQGKETQYF
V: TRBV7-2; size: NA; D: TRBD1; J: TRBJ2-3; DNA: TGTGCCAGCAGCTTCCTCGGACAGGGAACCACAGATACGCAGTATTTT; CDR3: CASSFLGQGTTDTQYF
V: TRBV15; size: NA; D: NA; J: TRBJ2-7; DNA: TGTGCCACCAGCAGAGATTTAGGGACCTACGAGCAGTACTTC; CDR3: CATSRDLGTYEQYF
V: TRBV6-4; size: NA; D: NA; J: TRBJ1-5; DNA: TGTGCCAGCAGCTCCGACCGCGATCAGCCCCAGCATTTT; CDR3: CASSSDRDQPQHF
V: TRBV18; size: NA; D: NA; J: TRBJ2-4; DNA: TGTGCCAGCTCACCACCGGCAGGGACCATTCAGTACTTC; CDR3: CASSPPAGTIQYF
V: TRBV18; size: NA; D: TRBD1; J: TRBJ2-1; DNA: TGTGCCAGCTCACGGGACAGGGGGAGGGATGAGCAGTTCTTC; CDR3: CASSRDRGRDEQFF
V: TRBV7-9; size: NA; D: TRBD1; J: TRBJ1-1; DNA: TGTGCCAGCAGCTTAGCTTGGGACAGGAACACTGAAGCTTTCTTT; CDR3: CASSLAWDRNTEAFF
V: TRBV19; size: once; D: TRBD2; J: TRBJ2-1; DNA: TGTGCCAGTAGTGGTCTGGACGGACTAGCGTTTAATGAGCAGTTCTTC; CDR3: CASSGLDGLAFNEQFF
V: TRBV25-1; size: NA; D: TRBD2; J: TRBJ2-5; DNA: TGTGCCACCCCCCGGGGGGGCAGGAGGGAGACCCAGTACTTC; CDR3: CATPRGGRRETQYF
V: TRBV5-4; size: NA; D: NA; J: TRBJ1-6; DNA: TGTGCCAGCAGCTTACTGTCTATCTCCTATAATTCACCCCTCCACTTT; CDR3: CASSLLSISYNSPLHF
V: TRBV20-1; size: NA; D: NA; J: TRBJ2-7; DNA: TGCAGTGCTAGTAAACCCGGGACTGAGTACGAGCAGTACTTC; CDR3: CSASKPGTEYEQYF
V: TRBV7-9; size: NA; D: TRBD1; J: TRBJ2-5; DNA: TGTGCCAGCAGCTCCTCGGGACAGGGAAGAGGGGAGACCCAGTACTTC; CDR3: CASSSSGQGRGETQYF
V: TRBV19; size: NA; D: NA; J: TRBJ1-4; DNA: TGTGCCAGTAGTAGGGCAGGAGGTGAAAAACTGTTTTTT; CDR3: CASSRAGGEKLFF
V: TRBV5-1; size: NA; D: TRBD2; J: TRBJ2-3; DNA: TGCGCCAGCAGCCCAATAGCGGGGGGCACGGAAGATACGCAGTATTTT; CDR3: CASSPIAGGTEDTQYF
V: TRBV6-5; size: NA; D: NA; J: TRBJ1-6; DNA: TGTGCCAGCAGTTACGGGGCGCAGGGAGGAAATTCACCCCTCCACTTT; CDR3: CASSYGAQGGNSPLHF
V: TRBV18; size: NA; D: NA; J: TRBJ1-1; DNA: TGTGCCAGCTCATCTCGACAGCAATTGGGGACTGAAGCTTTCTTT; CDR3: CASSSRQQLGTEAFF
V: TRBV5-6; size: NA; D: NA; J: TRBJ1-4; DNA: TGTGCCAGCAGCTGGGGCCCCGAACAGGAAAAACTGTTTTTT; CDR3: CASSWGPEQEKLFF
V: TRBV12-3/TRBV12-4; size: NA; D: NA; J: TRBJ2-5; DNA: TGTGCCAGCAGTTTTTCAAGTTTACAGACCCAGTACTTC; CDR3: CASSFSSLQTQYF
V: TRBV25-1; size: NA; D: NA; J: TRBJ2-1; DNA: TGTGCCAGCAGTGAATTCCTGGGTAGTGATGAGCAGTTCTTC; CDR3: CASSEFLGSDEQFF
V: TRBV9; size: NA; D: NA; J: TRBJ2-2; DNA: TGTGCCAGCAGCGTGACCCCGGGACCAAACACCGGGGAGCTGTTTTTT; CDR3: CASSVTPGPNTGELFF
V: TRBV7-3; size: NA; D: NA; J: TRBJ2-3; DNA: TGTGCCAGCAGCCTAGGACTGAGATCCTTGGATACGCAGTATTTT; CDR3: CASSLGLRSLDTQYF
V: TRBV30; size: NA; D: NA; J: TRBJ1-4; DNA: TGTGCCTGGAGTCCGATCGGGGGGGCGGGCGAAAAACTGTTTTTT; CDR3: CAWSPIGGAGEKLFF
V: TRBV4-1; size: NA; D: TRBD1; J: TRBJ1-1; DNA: TGCGCCAGCAGCCAAGCTCGTACAGGGGCTGAGACTGAAGCTTTCTTT; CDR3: CASSQARTGAETEAFF
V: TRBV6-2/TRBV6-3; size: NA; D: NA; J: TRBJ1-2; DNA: TGTGCCAGCAGTTACACTTCGGGGAATCAATATGGCTACACCTTC; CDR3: CASSYTSGNQYGYTF
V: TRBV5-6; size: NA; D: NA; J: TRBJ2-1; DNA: TGTGCCAGCAGCCCACGACGAGGGGGAACCAACTACAATGAGCAGTTCTTC; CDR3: CASSPRRGGTNYNEQFF
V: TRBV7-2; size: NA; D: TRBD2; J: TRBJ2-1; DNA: TGTGCCAGCAGCTCCCTAGCGGCCGGGGAGCAGTTCTTC; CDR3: CASSSLAAGEQFF
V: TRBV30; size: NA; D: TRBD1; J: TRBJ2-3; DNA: TGTGCCTGGAGGTGGACAGGGGTGGATACGCAGTATTTT; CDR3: CAWRWTGVDTQYF
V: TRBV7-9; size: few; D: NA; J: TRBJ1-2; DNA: TGTGCCAGCAGCTTCGACAGAAACTATGGCTACACCTTC; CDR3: CASSFDRNYGYTF
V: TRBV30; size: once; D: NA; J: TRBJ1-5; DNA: TGTGCCTGGAGTGTAATCAATAGCAATCAGCCCCAGCATTTT; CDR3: CAWSVINSNQPQHF
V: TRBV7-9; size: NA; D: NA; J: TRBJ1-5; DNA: TGTGCCAGCAGCCGCGGGGAGGGTAGAGCCCAGCATTTT; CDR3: CASSRGEGRAQHF
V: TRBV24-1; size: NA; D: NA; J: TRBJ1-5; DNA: TGTGCCACCCCACGCATTAATAGCAATCAGCCCCAGCATTTT; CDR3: CATPRINSNQPQHF